The 2 T cell receptor beta chains reported below all come from one sample, sequenced in a study of STAT5B mutations in CD4+ large granular lymphocyte leukemia. Only in-frame clones appear in the TCRdb table, and some are missing; sequencing was by immunoSEQ multiplex PCR. The sample carries about 30,000 clones, 79% recorded once. Sequencing input: CD4+ T cells from blood buffy coats. The source is a human donor in good health.

The chain couples TRBV11-2 to TRBJ2-3; tentative D call: TRBD2 (6 bases). Germline-derived CDR1 and CDR2 are SGHAT and FQNNGV. This CDR3 is 9 amino acids long. The CDR3 nucleotides read TGTGGTAGCGGAGATACGCAGTATTTT. Encoded protein: CGSGDTQYF.

This chain uses TRBV10-2 with TRBJ2-2; D is unresolved. The CDR3 has 16 residues. V lost 7 bases and J lost 0, with 15 bases in between. CDR1 is WSHSY, CDR2 SAAADI, per germline. The CDR3 region has the DNA TGCGCCAGCACCCCAGCTGGATTCGCGAACACCGGGGAGCTGTTTTTT. Its protein product is CASTPAGFANTGELFF.